This TCR beta chain was recorded in a study of T cells in Graves' hyperthyroidism and ophthalmopathy. TCR beta CDR3 regions were amplified from RNA transcripts. Primed by the HTBI set, a first-round RT-PCR was run on the TCR CDR3. TCRdb used MiXCR to reprocess the multiplex PCR reads, holding one entry per CDR3 protein. The sample shows some 510,000 distinct CDR3 sequences, around 46% of them seen only once. Hyperthyroidism in the patients, aged 18 to 65, was newly diagnosed and under 2 months in duration. Diagnostic assessment was based on clinical symptoms, serum thyroxine and TRAb, thyroid ultrasound and orbital computed tomography. The sequenced sample was peripheral blood or thyroid tissue (not recorded which). This sequence was found in a woman between 18 and 29 years old with Graves' hyperthyroidism.

The CDR3 coding sequence is TGTGCCAGCAGTGAACTAGCGGGAGGTAACGAGCAGTACTTC. Translated, it gives CASSELAGGNEQYF. The V and J genes are TRBV2 and TRBJ2-7; 11 bases are shared with TRBD2. This CDR3 is built from 14 residues. CDR1 is SNHLY, CDR2 FYNNEI, per germline. Trimming at V came to 2 bases and at J to 5 bases, leaving 2 bases not matched to a gene.